Included here is one T cell receptor (beta chain) sequence, with context. V was clipped by 0 bases and J by 0 bases; unmatched bases: 5. Germline V gene sequence: CDR1 MGHRA, CDR2 YSYEKL. CDR3 length equals 18 residues. Extracted RNA was reverse transcribed into cDNA, the sequencing template. Method: immunoSEQ multiplex PCR; TCRdb's copy keeps in-frame clones and lacks some. The sample consists of more than 140,000 clones, about 88% of them appearing once. This sample's treatment: oral pan-JAK inhibitor, 5-10 mg twice daily. These data originate in a study of CD8+ T cells in alopecia areata. This rearrangement joins TRBV4-1 to TRBJ2-6, with 7 bases identical to TRBD1. This material consisted of CD8+ T cells sorted from blood, taken at week 4, from a patient treated with tofacitinib. The sequence derives from a human donor with alopecia areata. The CDR3 loop is CASSQDQGTDSGANVLTF. The CDR3 nucleotides read TGCGCCAGCAGCCAAGATCAGGGGACAGACTCTGGGGCCAACGTCCTGACTTTC.